These T cell receptor beta chains were read from a single sample in a study of regulatory T cells in long-lasting Graves disease. Using its own MiXCR run on the multiplex PCR reads, TCRdb lists one record per CDR3 protein. The sample records 450,000 or so distinct CDR3 sequences, roughly 20% being singletons. The sample was peripheral blood mononuclear cells (PBMCs), taken when the disease was refractory, from a patient treated with antithyroid drugs. The receptors were gathered from a female donor with Graves disease. CDR3s include the opening cysteine and the closing phenylalanine or tryptophan. Not all rows give a size; the values are once, few, many and, for expanded clones, a class.

>TRBJ1-1|TRBV28|many
CASSSVGRENTEAFF
>TRBJ1-1|TRBV11-2|many
CASSLGSRNTEAFF
>TRBJ1-1|TRBV18|few
CASSPLGSGTRNTEAFF
>TRBJ1-1|TRBV12-3/TRBV12-4|many
CASSSQQGFEAFF
>TRBJ1-5|TRBV2|many
CASTRTANQPQHF
>TRBJ2-2|TRBV5-1|.
CASSGGLEAGELFF
>TRBJ2-5|TRBV20-1|many
CSASWDSQETQYF
>TRBJ2-5|TRBV7-8|many
CASSSDPRLAGDQETQYF
>TRBJ2-7|TRBV28|.
CASSPSTGSSYEQYF
>TRBJ1-1|TRBV3-1|few
CASSRGRGFSEAFF
>TRBJ2-5|TRBV6-5|many
CASSSRTTRAVWETQYF
>TRBJ2-7|TRBV27|.
CASSPQAGQAYEQYF
>TRBJ2-7|TRBV27|many
CASRILATSYEQYF
>TRBJ1-2|TRBV6-1|.
CASSLSLDGYTF
>TRBJ1-5|TRBV19|.
CASSEVSFNQPQHF
>TRBJ2-5|TRBV6-1|.
CASGDTPQETQYF
>TRBJ2-1|TRBV3-1|.
CASSRRGASNEQFF
>TRBJ2-7|TRBV7-9|.
CASSWAGGGEQYF
>TRBJ1-1|TRBV7-8|few
CASSLERQGTEAFF
>TRBJ2-7|TRBV6-5|.
CASSYSWQGAYEQYF
>TRBJ1-1|TRBV5-4|.
CASSLAVGDAAEAFF
>.|TRBV7-3|few
CASSSTGGGVWETQYF
>TRBJ2-7|TRBV6-1|many
CASMGGTSYGEQYF
>TRBJ2-5|TRBV10-3|few
CAISGGQILQETQYF
>TRBJ1-2|TRBV30|many
CAWSRGPTSKNYGYTF
>TRBJ1-1|TRBV30|few
CAWSVPGGRMRNTEAFF
>TRBJ1-1|TRBV18|many
CASSQRDRGTNTEAFF
>TRBJ1-2|TRBV28|.
CASTPLGTGTGNYGYTF
>TRBJ1-5|TRBV6-5|many
CASSLQRWEPQHF
>TRBJ1-1|TRBV7-9|.
CASSPILPNTEAFF